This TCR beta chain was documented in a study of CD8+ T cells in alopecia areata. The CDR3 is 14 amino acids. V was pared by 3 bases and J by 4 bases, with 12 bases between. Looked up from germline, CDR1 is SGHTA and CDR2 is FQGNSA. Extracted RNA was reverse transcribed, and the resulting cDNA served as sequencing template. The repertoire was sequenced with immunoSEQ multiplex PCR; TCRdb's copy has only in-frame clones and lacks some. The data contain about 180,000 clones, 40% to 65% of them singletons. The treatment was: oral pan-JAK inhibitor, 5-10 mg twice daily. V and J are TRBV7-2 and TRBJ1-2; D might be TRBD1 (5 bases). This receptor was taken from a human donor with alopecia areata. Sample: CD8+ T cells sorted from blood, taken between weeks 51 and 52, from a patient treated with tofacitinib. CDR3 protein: CASSFGGDVYGYTF. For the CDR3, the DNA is TGTGCCAGCAGCTTTGGTGGGGACGTCTATGGCTACACCTTC.